This T cell receptor beta chain was sequenced for a study of OX40 agonist ivuxolimab in advanced cancers. Study information: Dose-escalation patients had hepatocellular carcinoma, melanoma, renal cell or head and neck cancer.

The table came from immunoSEQ multiplex PCR; TCRdb's copy has only in-frame clones and leaves some out. The sample records 40,000 to 50,000 clones, 70% to 90% being singletons. Study conclusions and caveats: Within 6 weeks, CD4+ and CD8+ blood T cells expanded clonally at 0.1 to 3.0 mg/kg.

With respect to this clone: What it recognizes is unknown.

The CDR3 is 14 amino acids. Trimming took 1 base from V and 4 from J; bases not matched to a gene: 4. Germline V gene lookup returns CDR1 LNHDA and CDR2 SQIVND (reference sequence). The specimen comprised CD4+ or CD8+ T cells sorted from blood, sampled in a trial of the OX40 agonist ivuxolimab. This TCR derives from an adult with an advanced solid tumor such as melanoma, head and neck, liver or kidney cancer. The chain is built from TRBV19 and TRBJ2-7, with 7 bases fitting TRBD1. CDR3 coding DNA: TGTGCCAGTAGTATAGCGCGACAGGGTTACGAGCAGTACTTC. Its protein product is CASSIARQGYEQYF. The full variable domain, its missing parts supplied by reference TRBV19 and TRBJ2-7, is DGGITQSPKYLFRKEGQNVTLSCEQNLNHDAMYWYRQDPGQGLRLIYYSQIVNDFQKGDIAEGYSVSREKKESFPLTVTSAQKNPTAFYLCASSIARQGYEQYFGPGTRLTVT.